The entry below gives a single T cell receptor (beta chain) sequence along with its context. The antigen remains unidentified. V lost 0 bases, J lost 0 bases, and 5 bases lay in between. The CDR3 runs 14 residues. Germline CDR1 and CDR2: SGHDT and YYEEEE. This record belongs to a study of graft-versus-host responses after intestinal transplantation. Study-wide context: The transplants performed in recipients were multivisceral, liver-intestinal, or isolated intestinal. Anti-thymocyte globulin induction was given to all recipients, followed by tacrolimus and steroids for roughly 3 years.

Study conclusions and caveats: Graft-donor T cell macrochimerism in patients accompanied high graft-versus-host to host-versus-graft clonal ratios in allografts.

TCRdb's copy holds only in-frame clones and misses some; the assay was immunoSEQ multiplex PCR. Of about 94,000 clones listed, 90% to 95% were seen once; the top ten hold approximately 0.48%. The TCR originated in a human donor who received an intestinal transplant. The sample in question was unstimulated CD8+ T cells sorted from spleen or lymph node cells, obtained before intestinal transplant. The rearrangement uses TRBV5-6 and TRBJ2-3, with D unresolved. CDR3 bases: TGTGCCAGCAGCTTGGGGCAGAGCACAGATACGCAGTATTTT. Translated, it gives CASSLGQSTDTQYF.